This is a list of T cell receptor beta chains from one sample in a study of neurological immune-mediated disorders. TCRdb re-derived calls from the 5' RACE reads in MiXCR, one entry per CDR3 protein. The top ten hold about 1% of the sample, which has about 82,000 distinct CDR3 sequences, around 2.6% seen once. Sequencing was carried out using PBMCs. The receptors derive from a woman aged 30 to 39 with multiple sclerosis. Each CDR3 is given with its conserved first and last residue. The D gene is left open where the match is weak. Some rows mark clone size as missing; the rest say once, few, many or name a class of expanded clone.

cdr3_nt cdr3_aa d_call v_call clone_size j_call
TGTGCCAGCAGCTTAGAGGGTGGGGAGGGCTACACCTTC CASSLEGGEGYTF - TRBV7-6 many TRBJ1-2
TGTGCCAGCAGCCCCGGGACGGCTAACTATGGCTACACCTTC CASSPGTANYGYTF - TRBV7-9 many TRBJ1-2
TGCGCCAGCAGCTTGCACGGGACAGGCGAAGATACGCAGTATTTT CASSLHGTGEDTQYF TRBD1 TRBV5-1 - TRBJ2-3
TGCGCCAGCAGCCGGGAGATGGTCACCGGGGAGCTGTTTTTT CASSREMVTGELFF - TRBV5-1 many TRBJ2-2
TGCGCCAGCAGCTTCGGGGACCCAGTGGGGGAAAAACTGTTTTTT CASSFGDPVGEKLFF - TRBV5-1 many TRBJ1-4
TGTGCCAGCAACCCGCAAACTCAGGGGTCAGAGACCCAGTACTTC CASNPQTQGSETQYF - TRBV9 many TRBJ2-5
TGTGCCAGCAGCCCCGGCTGGGGCCGGGAGACCCAGTACTTC CASSPGWGRETQYF - TRBV12-3/TRBV12-4 many TRBJ2-5
TGTGCCAGCAGTTATAAAAAAAAGGCTCCGGACCACGAGCAGTACTTC CASSYKKKAPDHEQYF - TRBV6-6 many TRBJ2-7
TGTGCCAGCAGTTTCTCTATCTACAATGAGCAGTTCTTC CASSFSIYNEQFF - TRBV28 many TRBJ2-1
TGTGCCAGCAGCTTTGATTCGAGCGGGGGACAAGAGACCCAGTACTTC CASSFDSSGGQETQYF TRBD2 TRBV7-8 many TRBJ2-5
TGTGCCAGCAGCCCAGGGGCGGGGCAGGGGTCCGAGCAGTACTTC CASSPGAGQGSEQYF - TRBV5-5 many TRBJ2-7
TGTGCCAGCAGCTTAGCGAGTTGGATAGCGGGAGTTCCCGGAACTAGCACAGATACGCAGTATTTT CASSLASWIAGVPGTSTDTQYF TRBD2 TRBV7-9 many TRBJ2-3